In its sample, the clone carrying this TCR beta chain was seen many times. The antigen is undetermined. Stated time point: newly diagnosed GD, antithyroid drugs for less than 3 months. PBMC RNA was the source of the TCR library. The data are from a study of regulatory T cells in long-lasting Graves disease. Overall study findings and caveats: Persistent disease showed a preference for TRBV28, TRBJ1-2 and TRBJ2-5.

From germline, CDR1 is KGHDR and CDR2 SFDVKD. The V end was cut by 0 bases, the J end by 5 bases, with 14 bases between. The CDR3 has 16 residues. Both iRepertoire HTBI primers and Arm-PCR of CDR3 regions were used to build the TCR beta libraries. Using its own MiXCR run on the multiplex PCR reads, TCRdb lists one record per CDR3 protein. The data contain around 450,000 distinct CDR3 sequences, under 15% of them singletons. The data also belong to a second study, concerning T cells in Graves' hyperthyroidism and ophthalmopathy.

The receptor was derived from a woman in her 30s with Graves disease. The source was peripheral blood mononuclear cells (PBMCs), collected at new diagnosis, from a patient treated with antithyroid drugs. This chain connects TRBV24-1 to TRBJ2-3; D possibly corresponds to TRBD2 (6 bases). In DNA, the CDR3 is TGTGCCACCAGTGATTTGTTCGGGAGCGGAGGAGATACGCAGTATTTT. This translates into CATSDLFGSGGDTQYF.